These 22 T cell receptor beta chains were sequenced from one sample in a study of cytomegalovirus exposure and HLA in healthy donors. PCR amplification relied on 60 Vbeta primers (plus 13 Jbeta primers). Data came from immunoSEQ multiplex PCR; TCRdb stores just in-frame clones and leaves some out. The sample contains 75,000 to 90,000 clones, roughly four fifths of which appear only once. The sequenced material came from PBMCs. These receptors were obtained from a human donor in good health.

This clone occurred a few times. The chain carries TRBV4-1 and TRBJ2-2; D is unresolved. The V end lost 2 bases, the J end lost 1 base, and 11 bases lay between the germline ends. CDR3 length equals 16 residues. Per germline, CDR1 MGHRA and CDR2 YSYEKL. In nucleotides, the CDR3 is TGCGCCAGCAGCCAAACCTCGAGGTTGAACACCGGGGAGCTGTTTTTT. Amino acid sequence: CASSQTSRLNTGELFF.

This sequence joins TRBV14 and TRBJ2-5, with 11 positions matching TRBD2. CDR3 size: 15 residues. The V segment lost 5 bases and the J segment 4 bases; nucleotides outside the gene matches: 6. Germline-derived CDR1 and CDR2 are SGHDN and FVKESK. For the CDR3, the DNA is TGTGCCAGCAGCGGTAGCGGGGGGGCCCGAGAGACCCAGTACTTC. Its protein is CASSGSGGARETQYF. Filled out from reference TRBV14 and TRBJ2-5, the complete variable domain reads EAGVTQFPSHSVIEKGQTVTLRCDPISGHDNLYWYRRVMGKEIKFLLHFVKESKQDESGMPNNRFLAERTGGTYSTLKVQPAELEDSGVYFCASSGSGGARETQYFGPGTRLLVL.

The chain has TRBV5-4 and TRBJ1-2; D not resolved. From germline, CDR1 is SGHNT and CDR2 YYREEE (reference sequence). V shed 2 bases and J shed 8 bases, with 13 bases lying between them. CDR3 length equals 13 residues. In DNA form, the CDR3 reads TGTGCCAGCAGCTTCTCTTTCGTCGGGGGCTACACCTTC. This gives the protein CASSFSFVGGYTF.

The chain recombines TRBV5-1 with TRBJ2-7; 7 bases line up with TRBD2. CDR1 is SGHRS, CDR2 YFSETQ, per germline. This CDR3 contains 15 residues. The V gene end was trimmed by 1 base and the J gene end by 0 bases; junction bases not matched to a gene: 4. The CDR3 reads CASSLLTGGSYEQYF. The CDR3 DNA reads TGCGCCAGCAGCTTGCTAACGGGAGGCTCCTACGAGCAGTACTTC.

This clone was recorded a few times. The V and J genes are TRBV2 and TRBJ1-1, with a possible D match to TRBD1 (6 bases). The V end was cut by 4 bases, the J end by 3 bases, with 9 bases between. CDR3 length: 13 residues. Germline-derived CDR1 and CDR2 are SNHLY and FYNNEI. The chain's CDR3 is CASSGNRDTEAFF. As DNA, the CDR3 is TGTGCCAGCAGTGGAAACAGGGACACTGAAGCTTTCTTT.

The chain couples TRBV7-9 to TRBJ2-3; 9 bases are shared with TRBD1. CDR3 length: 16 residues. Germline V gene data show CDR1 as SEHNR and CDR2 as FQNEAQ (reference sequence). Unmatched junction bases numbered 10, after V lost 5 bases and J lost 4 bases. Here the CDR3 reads CASSRNTGGIADTQYF. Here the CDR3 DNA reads TGTGCCAGCAGCCGAAATACAGGGGGCATAGCAGATACGCAGTATTTT. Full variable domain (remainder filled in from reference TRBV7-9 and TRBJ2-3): DTGVSQNPRHKITKRGQNVTFRCDPISEHNRLYWYRQTLGQGPEFLTYFQNEAQLEKSRLLSDRFSAERPKGSFSTLEIQRTEQGDSAMYLCASSRNTGGIADTQYFGPGTRLTVL.

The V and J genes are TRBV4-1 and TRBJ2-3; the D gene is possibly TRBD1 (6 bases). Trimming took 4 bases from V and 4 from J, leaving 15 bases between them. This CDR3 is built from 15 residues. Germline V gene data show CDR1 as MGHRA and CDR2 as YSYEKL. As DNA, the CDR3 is TGCGCCAGCAGCCCGAGGTCAGGGGACGCAGATACGCAGTATTTT. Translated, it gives CASSPRSGDADTQYF.

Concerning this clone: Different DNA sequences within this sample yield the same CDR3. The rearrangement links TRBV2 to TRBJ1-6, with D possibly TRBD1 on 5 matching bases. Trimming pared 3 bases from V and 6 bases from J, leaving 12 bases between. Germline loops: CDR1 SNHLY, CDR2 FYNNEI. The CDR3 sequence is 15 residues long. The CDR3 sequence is CASSDQQASNSPLHF. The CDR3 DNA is TGTGCCAGCAGTGACCAACAGGCTTCTAATTCACCCCTCCACTTT. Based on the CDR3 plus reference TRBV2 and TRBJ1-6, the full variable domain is EPEVTQTPSHQVTQMGQEVILRCVPISNHLYFYWYRQILGQKVEFLVSFYNNEISEKSEIFDDQFSVERPDGSNFTLKIRSTKLEDSAMYFCASSDQQASNSPLHFGNGTRLTVT.

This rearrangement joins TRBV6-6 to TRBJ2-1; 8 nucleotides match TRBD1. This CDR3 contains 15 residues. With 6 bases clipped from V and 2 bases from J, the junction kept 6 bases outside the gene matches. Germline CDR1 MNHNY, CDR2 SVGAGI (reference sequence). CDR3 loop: CASRDRAGTYNEQFF. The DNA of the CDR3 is TGTGCCAGCAGGGACAGGGCAGGGACCTACAATGAGCAGTTCTTC.

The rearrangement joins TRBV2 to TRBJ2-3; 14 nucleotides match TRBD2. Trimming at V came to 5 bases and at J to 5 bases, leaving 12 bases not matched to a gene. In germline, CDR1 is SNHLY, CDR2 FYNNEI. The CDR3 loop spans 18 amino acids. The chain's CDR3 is CASSTRTSGGPLVDTQYF. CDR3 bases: TGTGCCAGCAGTACACGGACTAGCGGGGGGCCTCTCGTAGATACGCAGTATTTT.

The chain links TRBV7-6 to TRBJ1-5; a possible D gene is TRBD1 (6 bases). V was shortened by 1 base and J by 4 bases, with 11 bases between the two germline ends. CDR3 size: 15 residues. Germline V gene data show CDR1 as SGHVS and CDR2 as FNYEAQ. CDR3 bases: TGTGCCAGCAGCTTAGAACCAGGGGCGAATCAGCCCCAGCATTTT. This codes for CASSLEPGANQPQHF.

CDR3 amino acids: CASSETGVAFF. The CDR3 DNA is TGTGCCAGCAGCGAAACAGGGGTAGCTTTCTTT. J is TRBJ1-1 and V is TRBV6-5; 7 nucleotides match TRBD1. Losses at the gene ends were 6 bases for V and 10 bases for J; bases not matched to a gene: 5. Looked up from germline, CDR1 is MNHEY and CDR2 is SVGAGI. This CDR3 comprises 11 residues.

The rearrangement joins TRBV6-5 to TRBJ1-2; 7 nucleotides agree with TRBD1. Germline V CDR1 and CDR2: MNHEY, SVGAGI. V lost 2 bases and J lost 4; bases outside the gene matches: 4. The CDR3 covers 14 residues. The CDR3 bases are TGTGCCAGCAGTTACGAACAGGGGATCTATGGCTACACCTTC. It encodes CASSYEQGIYGYTF.

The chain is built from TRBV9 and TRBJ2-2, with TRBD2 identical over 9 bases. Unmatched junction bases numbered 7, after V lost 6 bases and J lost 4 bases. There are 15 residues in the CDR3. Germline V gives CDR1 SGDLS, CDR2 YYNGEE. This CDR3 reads CASNRLAVPTGELFF. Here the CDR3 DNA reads TGTGCCAGCAACAGACTAGCGGTACCCACCGGGGAGCTGTTTTTT.

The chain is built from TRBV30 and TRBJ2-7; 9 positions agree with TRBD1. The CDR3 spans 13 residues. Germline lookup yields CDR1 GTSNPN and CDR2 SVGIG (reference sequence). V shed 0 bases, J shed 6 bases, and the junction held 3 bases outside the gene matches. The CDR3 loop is CAWSVDRGAEQYF. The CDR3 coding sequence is TGTGCCTGGAGTGTGGACAGGGGAGCCGAGCAGTACTTC.

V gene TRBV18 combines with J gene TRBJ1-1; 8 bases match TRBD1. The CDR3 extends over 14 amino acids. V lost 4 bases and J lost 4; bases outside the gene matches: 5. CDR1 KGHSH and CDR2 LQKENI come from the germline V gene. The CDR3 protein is CASSLTGGTTEAFF. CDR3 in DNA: TGTGCCAGCTCACTTACAGGGGGGACCACTGAAGCTTTCTTT.

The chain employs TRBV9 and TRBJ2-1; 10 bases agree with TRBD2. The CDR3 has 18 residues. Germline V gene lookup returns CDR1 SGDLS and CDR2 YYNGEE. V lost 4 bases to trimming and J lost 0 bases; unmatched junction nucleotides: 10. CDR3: CASSISGGPLSSYNEQFF. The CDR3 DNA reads TGTGCCAGCAGCATTAGCGGGGGGCCCCTTAGCTCCTACAATGAGCAGTTCTTC.

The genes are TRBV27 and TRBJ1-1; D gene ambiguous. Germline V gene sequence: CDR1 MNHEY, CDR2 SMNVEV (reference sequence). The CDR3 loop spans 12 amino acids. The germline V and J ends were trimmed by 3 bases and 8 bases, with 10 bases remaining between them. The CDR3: CASSFNGEEAFF. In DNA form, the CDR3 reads TGTGCCAGCAGTTTCAACGGGGAAGAAGCTTTCTTT.

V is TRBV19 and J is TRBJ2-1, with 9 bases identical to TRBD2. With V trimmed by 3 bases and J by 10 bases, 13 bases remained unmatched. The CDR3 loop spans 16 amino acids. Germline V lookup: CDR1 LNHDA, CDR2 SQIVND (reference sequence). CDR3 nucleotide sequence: TGTGCCAGTAGTATCATGGCGGGGGGGCCAGGTAGCGAGCAGTTCTTC. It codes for CASSIMAGGPGSEQFF.

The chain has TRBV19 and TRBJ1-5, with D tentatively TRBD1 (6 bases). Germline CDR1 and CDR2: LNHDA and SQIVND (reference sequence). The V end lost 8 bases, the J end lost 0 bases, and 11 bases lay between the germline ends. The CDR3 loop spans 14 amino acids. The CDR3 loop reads CASHRDTSNQPQHF. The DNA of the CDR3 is TGTGCCAGTCACCGGGACACTAGCAATCAGCCCCAGCATTTT.

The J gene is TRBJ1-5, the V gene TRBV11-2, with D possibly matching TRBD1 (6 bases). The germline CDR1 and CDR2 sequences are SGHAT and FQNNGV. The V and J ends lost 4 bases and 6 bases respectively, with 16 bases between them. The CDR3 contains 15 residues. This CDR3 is CASSSLQGLGQPQHF. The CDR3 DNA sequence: TGTGCCAGCAGCTCCCTACAGGGTTTGGGTCAGCCCCAGCATTTT.

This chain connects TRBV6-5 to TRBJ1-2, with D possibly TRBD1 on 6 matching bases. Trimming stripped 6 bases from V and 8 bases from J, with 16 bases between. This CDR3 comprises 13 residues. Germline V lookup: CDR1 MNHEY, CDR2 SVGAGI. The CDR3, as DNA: TGTGCCAGCAGCTTCGGGCGGGGGCGGGGCTACACCTTC. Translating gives CASSFGRGRGYTF.